The 7 T cell receptor beta chains below all came from one sample that was sequenced in a study of T cells after yellow fever vaccination. TCRdb itself ran the 5' RACE reads through MiXCR, one entry per CDR3 protein. This table holds 400,000 or so distinct CDR3 sequences, around a tenth found once. Specimen: PBMCs, collected on the day of the first yellow fever vaccination. All receptors come from a man between 18 and 29 years old who received the YFV17D yellow fever vaccine.

This clonotype came up many times. The genes are TRBV5-1 and TRBJ2-7; D might be TRBD1 or TRBD2, each matching 5 bases. With 4 bases removed from V and 0 bases from J, the gap between germline ends came to 14 bases. This CDR3 is 15 amino acids long. Germline loops: CDR1 SGHRS, CDR2 YFSETQ. The CDR3 sequence is CASSQAGGFSYEQYF. CDR3 in DNA: TGCGCCAGCAGCCAGGCTGGGGGTTTCTCCTACGAGCAGTACTTC.

The V gene is TRBV9, the J gene TRBJ2-5; 8 positions agree with TRBD2. Germline V gives CDR1 SGDLS, CDR2 YYNGEE. V lost 0 bases to trimming and J lost 8 bases; unmatched junction nucleotides: 3. This CDR3 spans 13 amino acids. The CDR3 bases are TGTGCCAGCAGCGTAGGCGGGGGGCGAACCCAGTACTTC. Protein sequence: CASSVGGGRTQYF.

This clonotype was seen only a few times. The chain links TRBV7-2 to TRBJ2-5; D ambiguous. Deletions cut 2 bases from V and 4 bases from J, with 11 bases between. Germline V gives CDR1 SGHTA, CDR2 FQGNSA. The CDR3 extends over 14 amino acids. This CDR3 reads CASSLSVARETQYF. In nucleotides, the CDR3 is TGTGCCAGCAGCTTATCGGTCGCTCGAGAGACCCAGTACTTC. The whole variable domain, filled in from reference TRBV7-2 and TRBJ2-5, reads GAGVSQSPSNKVTEKGKDVELRCDPISGHTALYWYRQSLGQGLEFLIYFQGNSAPDKSGLPSDRFSAERTGGSVSTLTIQRTQQEDSAVYLCASSLSVARETQYFGPGTRLLVL.

This clonotype has ten or more counts. J is TRBJ2-2 and V is TRBV4-3; D not resolved. This CDR3 contains 16 residues. Per the germline V gene, CDR1 is LGHNA and CDR2 is YSLEER. V shed 0 bases and J shed 1 base, with 9 bases lying between them. The DNA of the CDR3 is TGCGCCAGCAGCCAAGAGGTTTTGGGGAACACCGGGGAGCTGTTTTTT. Translation: CASSQEVLGNTGELFF.

The chain couples TRBV20-1 to TRBJ1-5, with unresolved D. Trimming left V 0 bases short and J 7 bases short, with 10 bases between. Germline V lookup: CDR1 DFQATT, CDR2 SNEGSKA (reference sequence). The CDR3 sequence is 13 residues long. The CDR3 DNA reads as TGCAGTGCTAGAGATTTGGGTCAGCAGCCCCAGCATTTT. Translation gives CSARDLGQQPQHF.

This chain's CDR3 is CASRSPQGGEPDTQYF. CDR3 coding DNA: TGTGCCAGCAGGTCCCCCCAGGGGGGGGAGCCAGATACGCAGTATTTT. The chain links TRBV6-1 to TRBJ2-3; possibly TRBD1 or TRBD2 for D (7 bases each). Trimming removed 6 bases at V and 4 bases at J, with 20 bases between. The length of the CDR3 is 16 residues. Germline assignment: CDR1 MNHNS and CDR2 SASEGT.

This clonotype was counted only a few times. This rearrangement joins TRBV7-2 to TRBJ2-2, with 9 bases aligning to TRBD2. With V trimmed by 2 bases and J by 4 bases, 5 bases remained unmatched. Germline values: CDR1 SGHTA, CDR2 FQGNSA. The CDR3 runs to 16 residues. The CDR3 protein is CASSLRRAGGTGELFF. In nucleotides, the CDR3 is TGTGCCAGCAGCTTAAGACGAGCGGGGGGCACCGGGGAGCTGTTTTTT.